What follows are 22 T cell receptor beta chains derived from one specimen sequenced in a study of cytomegalovirus exposure and HLA in healthy donors (dated by TCRdb to 2015 to 2018). The receptor library was made with the immunoSEQ multiplex PCR assay. The table was pulled from immuneACCESS by TCRdb, which kept in-frame rearrangements only. Such tables lose some clones; where checked, under half of the loss comes from unresolved V genes, and the rest has no known cause. The sample data list 120,000 or so clones, and around 90% of these were observed just once. The top ten hold 1.5% to 2% of the sample. The sample consisted of PBMCs. The receptors here all came from a woman in her late teens or twenties in good health and CMV-seronegative.

V and J are TRBV15 and TRBJ2-3; a possible D gene is TRBD2 (7 bases). CDR1 is LNHNV, CDR2 YYDKDF, per germline (reference sequence). Deletions cut 5 bases from V and 2 bases from J, with 11 bases between. The CDR3 totals 14 residues. The CDR3 spells CATSEGGFTDTQYF. The CDR3 DNA follows: TGTGCCACCAGCGAGGGGGGGTTCACAGATACGCAGTATTTT. Full variable domain (rest looked up from reference TRBV15 and TRBJ2-3): DAMVIQNPRYQVTQFGKPVTLSCSQTLNHNVMYWYQQKSSQAPKLLFHYYDKDFNNEADTPDNFQSRRPNTSFCFLDIRSPGLGDTAMYLCATSEGGFTDTQYFGPGTRLTVL.

V and J are TRBV9 and TRBJ2-7; D is ambiguous. The CDR3 runs to 13 residues. V shed 0 bases and J shed 0 bases, with 4 bases lying between them. The germline CDR1 and CDR2 sequences are SGDLS and YYNGEE. The CDR3 bases are TGTGCCAGCAGCGTAGCGTCCTCCTACGAGCAGTACTTC. This sequence encodes CASSVASSYEQYF.

The chain links TRBV19 to TRBJ1-2, with D perhaps matching TRBD1 (5 bases). With 4 bases removed from V and 7 bases from J, the gap between germline ends came to 16 bases. CDR1 and CDR2 from the germline V gene are LNHDA and SQIVND (reference sequence). This CDR3 spans 14 amino acids. DNA for the CDR3: TGTGCCAGTAGTACCCTCGGGGGAGGAGGTGGCTACACCTTC. This codes for CASSTLGGGGGYTF.

The chain combines TRBV19 with TRBJ1-3, with D possibly being TRBD1 (5 bases). Germline values: CDR1 LNHDA, CDR2 SQIVND (reference sequence). The CDR3 loop spans 15 amino acids. The germline V and J ends were trimmed by 5 bases and 4 bases, with 15 bases remaining between them. The CDR3 spells CASSPTDNMGNTIYF. The DNA of the CDR3 is TGTGCCAGTAGTCCGACAGATAACATGGGAAACACCATATATTTT.

This sequence joins TRBV5-1 and TRBJ2-5, with D perhaps TRBD1 (5 bases). V was trimmed by 7 bases and J by 2 bases, leaving 15 bases between them. The CDR3 covers 14 residues. Germline lookup yields CDR1 SGHRS and CDR2 YFSETQ. CDR3 loop: CASSLYRQQETQYF. CDR3 DNA sequence: TGCGCCAGCTCCCTTTATAGACAGCAAGAGACCCAGTACTTC.

The rearrangement joins TRBV5-1 to TRBJ2-1, with a possible D match to TRBD1 (8 bases). Trimming cost V 1 base and J 9 bases, with 20 bases left between them. The CDR3 length is 16 residues. CDR1 is SGHRS and CDR2 is YFSETQ in the germline V gene. DNA of the CDR3: TGCGCCAGCAGCTTGCTGCCCGGACAGGGACTAAGTGAGCAGTTCTTC. Translated, it gives CASSLLPGQGLSEQFF.

This rearrangement joins TRBV10-3 to TRBJ1-1; possible D gene TRBD1, 5 bases. The germline V gene has CDR1 ENHRY and CDR2 SYGVKD. V was clipped by 7 bases and J by 1 base, with 10 bases between them. The CDR3 sequence is 13 residues long. This chain's CDR3 is CAIIRAPNTEAFF. CDR3 nucleotides: TGTGCCATCATCAGGGCCCCGAACACTGAAGCTTTCTTT.

This clone was counted between two and nine times. The genes are TRBV18 and TRBJ1-1; 9 nucleotides match TRBD1. The CDR3 sequence is 14 residues long. J was trimmed by 1 base and V by 3 bases; bases with no gene match: 0. The germline V gene has CDR1 KGHSH and CDR2 LQKENI. CDR3 DNA sequence: TGTGCCAGCTCACCGGGACAGGGGAACACTGAAGCTTTCTTT. It translates to CASSPGQGNTEAFF.

CDR3 DNA: TGTGCCAGTAGTATTTTGGAGGGTGGGACCCAGTACTTC. It encodes CASSILEGGTQYF. This rearrangement joins TRBV19 to TRBJ2-5; possibly TRBD2 for D (6 bases). CDR1 is LNHDA and CDR2 is SQIVND in the germline V gene (reference sequence). The CDR3 length is 13 residues. The germline V and J ends were trimmed by 3 bases and 7 bases, with 12 bases remaining between them.

The chain couples TRBV18 to TRBJ1-1; D not resolved. The CDR3 runs to 15 residues. CDR1 is KGHSH, CDR2 LQKENI, per germline. The V gene lost 2 bases and the J gene lost 0 bases, with 10 bases spanning the gap. The CDR3 DNA is TGTGCCAGCTCACCATCAGAACAGTTGAACACTGAAGCTTTCTTT. It translates to CASSPSEQLNTEAFF.

This clone showed up just once. This sequence joins TRBV30 and TRBJ2-5; TRBD2 might be the D (6 bases). Germline V gene lookup returns CDR1 GTSNPN and CDR2 SVGIG (reference sequence). The V end lost 3 bases, the J end lost 2 bases, and 7 bases lay between the germline ends. The CDR3 totals 12 residues. The DNA of the CDR3 is TGTGCCTGGAGCCTAGCGCAAGAGACCCAGTACTTC. It specifies CAWSLAQETQYF. Variable domain in full (rest from reference TRBV30 and TRBJ2-5): SQTIHQWPATLVQPVGSPLSLECTVEGTSNPNLYWYRQAAGRGLQLLFYSVGIGQISSEVPQNLSASRPQDRQFILSSKKLLLSDSGFYLCAWSLAQETQYFGPGTRLLVL.

The chain recombines TRBV7-3 with TRBJ2-3, with a possible D match to TRBD2 (6 bases). The CDR3 has 15 amino acids. The V and J ends lost 2 bases and 2 bases respectively, with 11 bases between them. The germline CDR1 and CDR2 sequences are SGHTA and FQGTGA. The CDR3 loop is CASSLGLYLTDTQYF. CDR3 sequence (DNA): TGTGCCAGCAGCTTAGGACTATACCTCACAGATACGCAGTATTTT.

The rearrangement uses TRBV27 and TRBJ2-7; 7 nucleotides align to TRBD1. V shed 4 bases, J shed 5 bases, and the junction held 11 bases outside the gene matches. The CDR3 runs 15 residues. Germline V gene lookup returns CDR1 MNHEY and CDR2 SMNVEV (reference sequence). The CDR3 coding sequence is TGTGCCAGCAGTTCCTCCGGACAGGCCTTTGACGAGCAGTACTTC. Protein product: CASSSSGQAFDEQYF.

Comment on this clone: Other nucleotide sequences from this sample produce the same CDR3. This rearrangement joins TRBV27 to TRBJ1-2, with D uncertain. Germline V lookup: CDR1 MNHEY, CDR2 SMNVEV (reference sequence). CDR3 length: 12 residues. V was clipped by 5 bases and J by 5 bases, with 9 bases between them. Here the CDR3 reads CASSPRGYGYTF. The CDR3, as DNA: TGTGCCAGCAGTCCCCGGGGATATGGCTACACCTTC.

The rearrangement uses TRBV4-3 and TRBJ2-1, with D perhaps matching TRBD2 (7 bases). V gave up 0 bases and J gave up 0 bases, with 15 bases separating them. CDR1 is LGHNA and CDR2 is YSLEER in the germline V gene. The CDR3 runs 18 residues. CDR3 DNA sequence: TGCGCCAGCAGCCAAGACCGGGGGGCCGATCTCTCCTACAATGAGCAGTTCTTC. Protein product: CASSQDRGADLSYNEQFF.

The chain recombines TRBV4-1 with TRBJ1-3; 9 bases are a match to TRBD1. Germline V gene data show CDR1 as MGHRA and CDR2 as YSYEKL. V lost 1 base and J lost 4; bases outside the gene matches: 8. This CDR3 spans 17 amino acids. This chain's CDR3 is CASSQAWTGAAGNTIYF. The CDR3, as DNA: TGCGCCAGCAGCCAAGCCTGGACAGGGGCTGCCGGAAACACCATATATTTT.

V is TRBV9 and J is TRBJ2-5; TRBD2 is a possible D gene (6 bases). V gave up 0 bases and J gave up 3 bases, with 12 bases separating them. The germline CDR1 and CDR2 sequences are SGDLS and YYNGEE. The CDR3 contains 15 residues. The CDR3 sequence: CASSVAPTREETQYF. DNA of the CDR3: TGTGCCAGCAGCGTAGCGCCGACTAGAGAAGAGACCCAGTACTTC.

The rearrangement joins TRBV30 to TRBJ2-3, with 7 bases lining up with TRBD1. The J segment lost 7 bases and the V segment lost 5 bases, leaving 24 bases of the junction unmatched. CDR1 is GTSNPN, CDR2 SVGIG, per germline (reference sequence). The CDR3 is 18 residues long. The CDR3 loop reads CAWLTSLVDRIHHHTQYF. The CDR3 bases are TGTGCCTGGTTAACTAGTTTGGTGGACAGGATACACCACCATACGCAGTATTTT. Using reference TRBV30 and TRBJ2-3 for the parts outside the CDR3, the full variable domain is SQTIHQWPATLVQPVGSPLSLECTVEGTSNPNLYWYRQAAGRGLQLLFYSVGIGQISSEVPQNLSASRPQDRQFILSSKKLLLSDSGFYLCAWLTSLVDRIHHHTQYFGPGTRLTVL.

The chain couples TRBV27 to TRBJ2-7; 7 bases are shared with TRBD2. V lost 5 bases, J lost 0 bases, and 4 bases stayed unmatched. Germline values: CDR1 MNHEY, CDR2 SMNVEV (reference sequence). The length of the CDR3 is 14 residues. In DNA, the CDR3 is TGTGCCAGCAGTCCGGGGGGTAGCTCCTACGAGCAGTACTTC. It encodes CASSPGGSSYEQYF.

The chain carries TRBV14 and TRBJ2-3; tentatively, D is TRBD1 (6 bases). Germline lookup yields CDR1 SGHDN and CDR2 FVKESK. V lost 2 bases to trimming and J lost 0 bases, with 12 bases between them. The CDR3 totals 16 residues. Here the CDR3 DNA reads TGTGCCAGCAGCCAACTTCAGGGGTTAAGCACAGATACGCAGTATTTT. Amino acids: CASSQLQGLSTDTQYF.

V gene TRBV2 combines with J gene TRBJ2-3; D is unresolved. This CDR3 spans 12 amino acids. V was clipped by 8 bases and J by 6 bases, with 12 bases between them. Germline V gene sequence: CDR1 SNHLY, CDR2 FYNNEI. CDR3 in DNA: TGTGCCAGCTCTCCTCAAGCGGATACGCAGTATTTT. Its translation: CASSPQADTQYF.

J is TRBJ2-3 and V is TRBV4-3; TRBD2 aligns across 11 bases. CDR3 length: 20 amino acids. Germline assignment: CDR1 LGHNA and CDR2 YSLEER. With 0 bases clipped from V and 7 bases from J, the junction kept 18 bases outside the gene matches. CDR3 protein: CASSQERFLVGLAGGNTQYF. The CDR3 DNA reads as TGCGCCAGCAGCCAAGAGAGGTTCCTCGTAGGACTAGCGGGCGGGAATACGCAGTATTTT.